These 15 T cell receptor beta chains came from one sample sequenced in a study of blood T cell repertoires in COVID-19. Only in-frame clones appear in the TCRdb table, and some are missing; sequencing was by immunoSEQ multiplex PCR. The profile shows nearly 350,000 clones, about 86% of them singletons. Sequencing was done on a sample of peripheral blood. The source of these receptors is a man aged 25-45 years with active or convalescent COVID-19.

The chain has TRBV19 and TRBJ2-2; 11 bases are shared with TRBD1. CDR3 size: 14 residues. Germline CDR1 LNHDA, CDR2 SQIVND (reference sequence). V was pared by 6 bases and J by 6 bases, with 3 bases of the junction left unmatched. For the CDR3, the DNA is TGTGCCAGTAGGGACAGGGGGCTGGCCGGGGAGCTGTTTTTT. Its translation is CASRDRGLAGELFF.

The CDR3 loop reads CASSVVLGFRGFGQYF. The CDR3 coding sequence is TGTGCCAGCAGCGTAGTCCTAGGTTTTCGGGGGTTTGGGCAGTACTTC. The rearrangement links TRBV9 to TRBJ2-7, with D possibly being TRBD2 (6 bases). The CDR3 is 16 residues long. Between the trimmed V and J ends, which lost 0 bases and 9 bases, there was a span of 22 bases. Germline CDR1 and CDR2: SGDLS and YYNGEE.

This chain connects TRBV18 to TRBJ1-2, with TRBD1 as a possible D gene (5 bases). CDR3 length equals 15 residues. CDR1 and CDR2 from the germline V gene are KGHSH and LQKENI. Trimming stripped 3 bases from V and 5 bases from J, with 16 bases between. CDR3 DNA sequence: TGTGCCAGCTCACCCTCCGCAGCAGGGCTATATGGCTACACCTTC. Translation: CASSPSAAGLYGYTF.

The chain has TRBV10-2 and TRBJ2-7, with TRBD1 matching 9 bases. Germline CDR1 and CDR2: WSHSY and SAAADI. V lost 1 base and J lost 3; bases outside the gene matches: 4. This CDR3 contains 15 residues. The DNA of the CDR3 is TGCGCCAGCAGTGAGTACGGGACAGGGTACTACGAGCAGTACTTC. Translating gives CASSEYGTGYYEQYF.

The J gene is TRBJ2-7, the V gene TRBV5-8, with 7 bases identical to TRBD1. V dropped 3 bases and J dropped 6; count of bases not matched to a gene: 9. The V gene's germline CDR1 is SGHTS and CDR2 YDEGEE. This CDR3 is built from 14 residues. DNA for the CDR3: TGTGCCAGCAGCTCCTCTACAGGGGTTCGCGAGCAGTACTTC. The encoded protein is CASSSSTGVREQYF.

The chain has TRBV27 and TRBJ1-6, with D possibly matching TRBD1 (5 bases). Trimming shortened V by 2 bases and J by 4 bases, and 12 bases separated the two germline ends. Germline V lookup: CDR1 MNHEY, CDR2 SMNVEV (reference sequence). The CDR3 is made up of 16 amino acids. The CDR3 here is CASSLGRGGYNSPLHF. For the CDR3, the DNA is TGTGCCAGCAGTTTAGGGAGGGGAGGATATAATTCACCCCTCCACTTT.

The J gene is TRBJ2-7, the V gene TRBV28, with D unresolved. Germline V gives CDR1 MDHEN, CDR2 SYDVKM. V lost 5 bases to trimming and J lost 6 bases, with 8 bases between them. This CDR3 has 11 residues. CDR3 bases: TGTGCCAGCAGTAGCCCTCTCGAGCAGTACTTC. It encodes CASSSPLEQYF.

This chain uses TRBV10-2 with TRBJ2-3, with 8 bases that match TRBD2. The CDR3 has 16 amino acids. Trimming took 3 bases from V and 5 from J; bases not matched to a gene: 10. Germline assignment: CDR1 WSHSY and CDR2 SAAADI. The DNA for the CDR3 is TGCGCCAGCAGTGAAGGCGTTAGCGGGACCGTAGATACGCAGTATTTT. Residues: CASSEGVSGTVDTQYF.

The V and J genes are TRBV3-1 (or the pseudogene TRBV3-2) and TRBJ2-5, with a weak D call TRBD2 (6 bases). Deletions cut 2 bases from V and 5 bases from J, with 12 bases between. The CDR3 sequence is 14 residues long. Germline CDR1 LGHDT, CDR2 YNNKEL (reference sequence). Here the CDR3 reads CASSQLGEEETQYF. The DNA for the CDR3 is TGTGCCAGCAGCCAATTGGGGGAGGAGGAGACCCAGTACTTC.

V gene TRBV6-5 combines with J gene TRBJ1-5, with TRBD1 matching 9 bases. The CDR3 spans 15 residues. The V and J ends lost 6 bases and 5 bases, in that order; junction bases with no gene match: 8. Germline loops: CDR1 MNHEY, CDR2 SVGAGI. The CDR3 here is CASRGTGRLDQPQHF. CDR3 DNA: TGTGCCAGCAGGGGGACAGGGCGACTGGATCAGCCCCAGCATTTT.

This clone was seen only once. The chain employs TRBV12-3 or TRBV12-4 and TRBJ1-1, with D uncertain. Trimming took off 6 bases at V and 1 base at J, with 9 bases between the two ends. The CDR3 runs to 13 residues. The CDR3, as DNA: TGTGCCAGCAGACGAACAGAGAACACTGAAGCTTTCTTT. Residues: CASRRTENTEAFF.

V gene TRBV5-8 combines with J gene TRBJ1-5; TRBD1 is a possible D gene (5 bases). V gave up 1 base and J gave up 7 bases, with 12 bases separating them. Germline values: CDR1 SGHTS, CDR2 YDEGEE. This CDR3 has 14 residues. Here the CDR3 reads CASSLFTGGQPQHF. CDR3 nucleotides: TGTGCCAGCAGCTTGTTCACAGGCGGCCAGCCCCAGCATTTT.

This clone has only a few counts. CDR3 coding DNA: TGTGCCAGCAGTCTAGCTGTGGGTGAGCAGTTCTTC. This codes for CASSLAVGEQFF. This chain connects TRBV27 to TRBJ2-1; weak D call: TRBD2 (5 bases). V was pared by 5 bases and J by 9 bases, with 11 bases between. The germline V gene encodes CDR1 MNHEY and CDR2 SMNVEV (reference sequence). The CDR3 sequence is 12 residues long.

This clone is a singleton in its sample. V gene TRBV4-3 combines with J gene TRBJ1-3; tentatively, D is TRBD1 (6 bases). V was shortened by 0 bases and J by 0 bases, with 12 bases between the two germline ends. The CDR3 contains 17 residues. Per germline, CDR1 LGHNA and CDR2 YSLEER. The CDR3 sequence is CASSQDPGGFSGNTIYF. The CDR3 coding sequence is TGCGCCAGCAGCCAAGATCCGGGGGGCTTCTCTGGAAACACCATATATTTT.

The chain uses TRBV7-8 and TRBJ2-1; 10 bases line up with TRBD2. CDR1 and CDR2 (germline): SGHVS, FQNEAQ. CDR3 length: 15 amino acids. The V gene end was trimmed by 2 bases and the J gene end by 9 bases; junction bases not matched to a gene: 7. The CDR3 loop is CASSLKREGHREQFF. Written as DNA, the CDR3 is TGTGCCAGCAGCTTAAAGCGGGAGGGCCACCGTGAGCAGTTCTTC.